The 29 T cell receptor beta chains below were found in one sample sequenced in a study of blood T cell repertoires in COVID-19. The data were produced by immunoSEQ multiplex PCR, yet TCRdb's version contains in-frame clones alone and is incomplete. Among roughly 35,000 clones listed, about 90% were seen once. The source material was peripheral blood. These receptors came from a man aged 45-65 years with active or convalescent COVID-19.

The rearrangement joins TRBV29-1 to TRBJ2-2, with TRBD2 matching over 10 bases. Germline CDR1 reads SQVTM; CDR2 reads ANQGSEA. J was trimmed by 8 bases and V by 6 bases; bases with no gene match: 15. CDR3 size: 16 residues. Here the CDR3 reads CSVLPTSGKIRGELFF. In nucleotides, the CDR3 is TGCAGCGTCCTCCCCACTAGCGGGAAGATCAGAGGGGAGCTGTTTTTT.

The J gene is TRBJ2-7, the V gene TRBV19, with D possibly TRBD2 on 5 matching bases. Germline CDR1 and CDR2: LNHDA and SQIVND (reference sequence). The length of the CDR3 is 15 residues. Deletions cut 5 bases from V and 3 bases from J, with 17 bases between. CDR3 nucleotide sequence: TGTGCCAGTAGTGCGAAACTAGTCCCTGACTACGAGCAGTACTTC. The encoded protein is CASSAKLVPDYEQYF.

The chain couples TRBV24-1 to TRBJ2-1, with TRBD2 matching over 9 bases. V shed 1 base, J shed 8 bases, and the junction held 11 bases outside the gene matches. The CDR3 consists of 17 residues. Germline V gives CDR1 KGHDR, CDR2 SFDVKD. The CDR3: CATSDFPSGTKIDEQFF. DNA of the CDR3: TGTGCCACCAGTGATTTTCCTAGCGGGACGAAAATTGATGAGCAGTTCTTC.

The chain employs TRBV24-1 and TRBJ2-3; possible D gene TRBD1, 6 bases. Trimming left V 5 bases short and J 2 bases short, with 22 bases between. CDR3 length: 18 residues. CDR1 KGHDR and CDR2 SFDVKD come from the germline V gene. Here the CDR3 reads CATSGGPGRWSNTDTQYF. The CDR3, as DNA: TGTGCCACCAGTGGGGGGCCAGGCCGATGGAGTAACACAGATACGCAGTATTTT.

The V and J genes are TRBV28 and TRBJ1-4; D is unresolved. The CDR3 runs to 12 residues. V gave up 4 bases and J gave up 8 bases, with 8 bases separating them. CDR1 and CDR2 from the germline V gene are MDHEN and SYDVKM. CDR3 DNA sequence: TGTGCCAGCAGTTCCCCGGTCGAAAAACTGTTTTTT. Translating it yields CASSSPVEKLFF.

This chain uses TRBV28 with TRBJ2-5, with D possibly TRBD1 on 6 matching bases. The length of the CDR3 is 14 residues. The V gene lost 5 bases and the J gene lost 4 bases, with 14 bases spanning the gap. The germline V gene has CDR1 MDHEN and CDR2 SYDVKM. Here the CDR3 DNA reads TGTGCCAGCAGTCCCGGCAGGGGAGCAGAGACCCAGTACTTC. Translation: CASSPGRGAETQYF.

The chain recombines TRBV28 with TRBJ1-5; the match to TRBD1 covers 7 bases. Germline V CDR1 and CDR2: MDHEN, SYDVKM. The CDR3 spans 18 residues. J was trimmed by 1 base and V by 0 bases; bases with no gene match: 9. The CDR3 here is CASSLWRLQGLSNQPQHF. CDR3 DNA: TGTGCCAGCAGTTTATGGAGATTACAGGGGTTAAGCAATCAGCCCCAGCATTTT.

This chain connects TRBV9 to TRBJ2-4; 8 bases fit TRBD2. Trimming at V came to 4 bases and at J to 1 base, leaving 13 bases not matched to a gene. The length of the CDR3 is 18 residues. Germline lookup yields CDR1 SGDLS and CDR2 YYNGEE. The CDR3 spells CASSPQAGETWAKNIQYF. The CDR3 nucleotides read TGTGCCAGCAGCCCACAAGCGGGGGAAACTTGGGCCAAAAACATTCAGTACTTC.

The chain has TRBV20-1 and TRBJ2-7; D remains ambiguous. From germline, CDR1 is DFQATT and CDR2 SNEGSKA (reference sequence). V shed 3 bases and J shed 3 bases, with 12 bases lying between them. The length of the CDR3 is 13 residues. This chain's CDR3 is CSASPHRLYEQYF. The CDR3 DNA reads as TGCAGTGCTAGTCCACACCGTCTCTACGAGCAGTACTTC.

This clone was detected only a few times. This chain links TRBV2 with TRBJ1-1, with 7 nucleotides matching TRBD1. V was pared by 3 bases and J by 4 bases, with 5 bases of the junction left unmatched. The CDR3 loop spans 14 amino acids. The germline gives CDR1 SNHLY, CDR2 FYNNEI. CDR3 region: CASSEETGPTEAFF. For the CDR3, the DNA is TGTGCCAGCAGTGAGGAGACAGGGCCCACTGAAGCTTTCTTT. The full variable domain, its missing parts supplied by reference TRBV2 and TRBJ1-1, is EPEVTQTPSHQVTQMGQEVILRCVPISNHLYFYWYRQILGQKVEFLVSFYNNEISEKSEIFDDQFSVERPDGSNFTLKIRSTKLEDSAMYFCASSEETGPTEAFFGQGTRLTVV.

The CDR3 loop reads CSAHRVLAQYF. The CDR3 region has the DNA TGCAGTGCGCACAGGGTGTTGGCGCAGTACTTC. The rearrangement links TRBV20-1 to TRBJ2-7; tentatively, D is TRBD1 (6 bases). CDR1 and CDR2 from the germline V gene are DFQATT and SNEGSKA (reference sequence). Trimming pared 6 bases from V and 9 bases from J, leaving 15 bases between. The CDR3 spans 11 residues.

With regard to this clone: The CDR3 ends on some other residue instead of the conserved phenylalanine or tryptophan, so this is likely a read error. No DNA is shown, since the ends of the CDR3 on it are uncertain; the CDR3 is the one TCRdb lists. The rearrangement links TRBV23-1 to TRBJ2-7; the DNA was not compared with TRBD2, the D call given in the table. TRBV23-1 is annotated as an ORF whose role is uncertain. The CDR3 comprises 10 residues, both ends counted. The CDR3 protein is CASGGLAGVL.

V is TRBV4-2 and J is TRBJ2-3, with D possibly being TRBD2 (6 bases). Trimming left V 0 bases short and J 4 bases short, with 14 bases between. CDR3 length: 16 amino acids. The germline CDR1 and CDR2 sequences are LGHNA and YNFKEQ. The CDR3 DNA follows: TGTGCCAGCAGCCAAGATTCCGGCCTAGCGCCAGATACGCAGTATTTT. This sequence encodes CASSQDSGLAPDTQYF.

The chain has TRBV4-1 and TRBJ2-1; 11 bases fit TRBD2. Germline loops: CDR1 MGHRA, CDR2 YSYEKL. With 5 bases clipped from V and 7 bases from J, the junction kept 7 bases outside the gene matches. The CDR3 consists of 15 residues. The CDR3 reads CASSDSGRALNEQFF. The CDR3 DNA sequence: TGCGCCAGCAGCGATAGCGGGAGGGCCTTGAATGAGCAGTTCTTC.

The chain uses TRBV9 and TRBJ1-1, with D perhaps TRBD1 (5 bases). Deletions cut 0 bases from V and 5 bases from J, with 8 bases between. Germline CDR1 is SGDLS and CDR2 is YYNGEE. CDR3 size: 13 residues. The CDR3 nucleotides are TGTGCCAGCAGCGTAGAAGGGGTGACTGAAGCTTTCTTT. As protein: CASSVEGVTEAFF.

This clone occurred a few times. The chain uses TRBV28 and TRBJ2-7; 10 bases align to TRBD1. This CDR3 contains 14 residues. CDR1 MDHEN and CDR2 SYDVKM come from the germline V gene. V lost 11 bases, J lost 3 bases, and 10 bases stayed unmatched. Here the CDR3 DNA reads TGTGCCTCCCACTCACGGGACAGGGGCTACGAGCAGTACTTC. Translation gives CASHSRDRGYEQYF.

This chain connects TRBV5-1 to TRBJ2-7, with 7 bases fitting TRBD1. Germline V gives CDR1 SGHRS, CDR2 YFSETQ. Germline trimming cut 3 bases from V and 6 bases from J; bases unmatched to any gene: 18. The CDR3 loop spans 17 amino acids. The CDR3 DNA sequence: TGCGCCAGCAGCTCGCCGACAGGGATTGGGAACTACGTCGAGCAGTACTTC. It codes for CASSSPTGIGNYVEQYF.

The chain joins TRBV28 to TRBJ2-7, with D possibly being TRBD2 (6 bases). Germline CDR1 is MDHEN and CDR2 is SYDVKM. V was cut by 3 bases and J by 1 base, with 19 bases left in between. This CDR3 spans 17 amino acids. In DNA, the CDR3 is TGTGCCAGCAGTTTGTTCCTAGGAGGGAGGCTGTCCTACGAGCAGTACTTC. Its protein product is CASSLFLGGRLSYEQYF.

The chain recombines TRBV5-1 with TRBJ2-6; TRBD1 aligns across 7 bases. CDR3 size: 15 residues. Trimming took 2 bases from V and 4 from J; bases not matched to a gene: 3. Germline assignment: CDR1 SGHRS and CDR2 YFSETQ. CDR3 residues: CASSLQGTGANVLTF. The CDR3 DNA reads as TGCGCCAGCAGCTTACAGGGGACAGGGGCCAACGTCCTGACTTTC.

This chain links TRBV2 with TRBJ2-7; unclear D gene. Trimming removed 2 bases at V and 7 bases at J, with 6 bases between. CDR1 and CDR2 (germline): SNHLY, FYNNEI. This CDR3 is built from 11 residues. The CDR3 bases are TGTGCCAGCAGTGAACTAGTTGAGCAGTACTTC. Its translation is CASSELVEQYF.

The CDR3 loop is CASSSVGQLETQYF. The CDR3 bases are TGTGCCAGCAGTTCGGTGGGACAGTTAGAGACCCAGTACTTC. The chain has TRBV28 and TRBJ2-5, with 7 nucleotides matching TRBD1. Germline V CDR1 and CDR2: MDHEN, SYDVKM. J was trimmed by 4 bases and V by 4 bases; bases with no gene match: 6. The CDR3 spans 14 residues.

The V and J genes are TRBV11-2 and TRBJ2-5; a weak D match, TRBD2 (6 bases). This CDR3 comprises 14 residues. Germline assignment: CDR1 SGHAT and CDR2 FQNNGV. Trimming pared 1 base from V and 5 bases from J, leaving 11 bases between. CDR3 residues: CASSLGAGMETQYF. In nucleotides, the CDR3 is TGTGCCAGCAGCTTAGGGGCGGGAATGGAGACCCAGTACTTC.

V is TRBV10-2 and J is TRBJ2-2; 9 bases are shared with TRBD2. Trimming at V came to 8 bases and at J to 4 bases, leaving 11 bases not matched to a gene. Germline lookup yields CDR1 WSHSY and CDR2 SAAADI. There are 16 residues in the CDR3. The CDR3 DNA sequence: TGCGCCAGCTCCATCAGTCCAGCGGGAGGCACCGGGGAGCTGTTTTTT. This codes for CASSISPAGGTGELFF.

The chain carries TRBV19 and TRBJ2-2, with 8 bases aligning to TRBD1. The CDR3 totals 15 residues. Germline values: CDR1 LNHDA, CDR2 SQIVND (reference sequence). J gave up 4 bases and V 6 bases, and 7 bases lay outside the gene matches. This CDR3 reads CASRSGTGFTGELFF. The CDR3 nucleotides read TGTGCCAGTAGATCCGGGACAGGCTTCACCGGGGAGCTGTTTTTT.

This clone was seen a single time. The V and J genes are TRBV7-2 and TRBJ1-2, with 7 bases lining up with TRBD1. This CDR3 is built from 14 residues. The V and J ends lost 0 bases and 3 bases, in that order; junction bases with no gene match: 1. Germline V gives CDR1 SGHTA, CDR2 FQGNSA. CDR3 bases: TGTGCCAGCAGCTTAGCCACAGGGGACTATGGCTACACCTTC. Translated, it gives CASSLATGDYGYTF.

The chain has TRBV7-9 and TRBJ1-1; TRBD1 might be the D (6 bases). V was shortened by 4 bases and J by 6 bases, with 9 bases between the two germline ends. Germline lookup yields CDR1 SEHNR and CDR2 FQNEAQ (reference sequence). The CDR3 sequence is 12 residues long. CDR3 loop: CASSYYRAEAFF. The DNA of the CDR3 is TGTGCCAGCAGCTACTACAGGGCTGAAGCTTTCTTT.

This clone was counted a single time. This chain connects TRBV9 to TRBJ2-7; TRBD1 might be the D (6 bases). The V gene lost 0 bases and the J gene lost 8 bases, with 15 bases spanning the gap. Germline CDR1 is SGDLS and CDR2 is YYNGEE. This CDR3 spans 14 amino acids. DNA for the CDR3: TGTGCCAGCAGCGTAGACCTGGACAGCCGGCAGCAGTACTTC. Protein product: CASSVDLDSRQQYF.

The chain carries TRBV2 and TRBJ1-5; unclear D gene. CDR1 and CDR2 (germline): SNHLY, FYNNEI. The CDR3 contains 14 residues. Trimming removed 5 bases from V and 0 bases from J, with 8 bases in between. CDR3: CASSSQFSNQPQHF. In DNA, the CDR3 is TGTGCCAGCAGTTCCCAGTTTAGCAATCAGCCCCAGCATTTT.

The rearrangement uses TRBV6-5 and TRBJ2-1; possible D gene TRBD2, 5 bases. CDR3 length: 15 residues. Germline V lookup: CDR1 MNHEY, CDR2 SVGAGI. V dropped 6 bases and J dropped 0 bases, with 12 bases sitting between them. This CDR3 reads CASRTTLSSYNEQFF. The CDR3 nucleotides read TGTGCCAGCAGGACTACACTTAGCTCCTACAATGAGCAGTTCTTC.